Shown below are 12 T cell receptor beta chains from a single sample sequenced in a study of identical twins (dated by TCRdb to between 2015 and 2016). The library was built by means of 5' RACE. Sequencing used an Illumina HiSeq 2000. Using fastp at Q25 and MiXCR, TCRdb reprocessed the public reads and kept productive beta chains. Each entry is one CDR3 protein sequence, shown with its most common DNA and genes. Present in this sample are a few hundred thousand distinct CDR3 sequences, about 10% of which were seen just once. The ten largest clonotypes hold 9% to 10% of the sample. Sequenced sample: memory T cells sorted from blood. Per the publication, the cell subset or site label means: CD45RO+ enriched T cells. Receptors were obtained from a man aged 45-65 years in good health.

The chain couples TRBV28 to TRBJ1-6, with TRBD1 matching 7 bases. J was trimmed by 5 bases and V by 8 bases; bases with no gene match: 9. CDR1 and CDR2 from the germline V gene are MDHEN and SYDVKM. CDR3 length: 15 amino acids. Here the CDR3 reads CASPAGTANNSPLHF. CDR3 DNA: TGTGCCAGCCCGGCGGGGACAGCGAATAATTCACCCCTCCACTTT.

This clonotype was seen a handful of times. The chain employs TRBV3-1 and TRBJ1-5; the match to TRBD1 covers 7 bases. The CDR3 runs 12 residues. J gave up 6 bases and V 8 bases, and 4 bases lay outside the gene matches. Germline CDR1 reads LGHDT; CDR2 reads YNNKEL (reference sequence). CDR3 sequence: CASGAGGQPQHF. DNA for the CDR3: TGTGCCAGCGGGGCAGGGGGTCAGCCCCAGCATTTT.

Notes on this clonotype: It may be a read error: a sequence one base away is much more abundant. The V call is TRBV6-1, the J call TRBJ1-1; D is unclear. The CDR3 consists of 14 residues. CDR1 and CDR2 (germline): MNHNS, SASEGT. Here the CDR3 DNA reads TGTGCCAGCAGCAGCGGAGGGAAGAAGGATGAAGCTTTGTTT. It encodes CASSSGGKKDEALF.

The sample holds many counts of this clonotype. The genes are TRBV12-3 or TRBV12-4 and TRBJ2-5; TRBD1 matches at 9 bases. V lost 5 bases and J lost 3; bases outside the gene matches: 4. The CDR3 is 14 amino acids. In nucleotides, the CDR3 is TGTGCCAGCAGTCGACGACAGGGGGAAGAGACCCAGTACTTC. Its protein product is CASSRRQGEETQYF.

V gene TRBV6-1 combines with J gene TRBJ1-4; D call uncertain. The germline V gene encodes CDR1 MNHNS and CDR2 SASEGT. V lost 8 bases and J 0 bases, leaving 7 bases between the germline ends. The length of the CDR3 is 13 residues. The CDR3 nucleotides read TGTGCCAGCGGGCAGGCAACTAATGAAAAACTGTTTTTT. Translating it yields CASGQATNEKLFF.

In its sample, this clonotype was seen many times. The CDR3 sequence is CASSADRSYGYTF. The CDR3 nucleotides read TGTGCCAGCAGTGCGGACAGATCCTATGGCTACACCTTC. The chain has TRBV12-3 or TRBV12-4 and TRBJ1-2, with D possibly being TRBD1 (6 bases). V lost 5 bases and J 4 bases, leaving 11 bases between the germline ends. The CDR3 is 13 residues long.

The rearrangement joins TRBV20-1 to TRBJ2-1, with 10 bases matching TRBD2. With 6 bases clipped from V and 7 bases from J, the junction kept 6 bases outside the gene matches. The CDR3 contains 13 residues. CDR1 and CDR2 (germline): DFQATT, SNEGSKA (reference sequence). CDR3 in amino acids: CSAPGLARNEQFF. The CDR3 DNA is TGCAGTGCACCGGGACTAGCGCGGAATGAGCAGTTCTTC.

Ten or more counts support this clonotype. The chain joins TRBV2 to TRBJ2-7; tentatively, D is TRBD2 (7 bases). The germline V and J ends were trimmed by 4 bases and 0 bases, with 13 bases remaining between them. CDR1 and CDR2 (germline): SNHLY, FYNNEI. The CDR3 sequence is 15 residues long. CDR3 loop: CASSVGGRASYEQYF. For the CDR3, the DNA is TGTGCCAGCAGTGTAGGGGGGAGGGCCTCCTACGAGCAGTACTTC.

The J gene is TRBJ2-1, the V gene TRBV7-2, with a possible D match to TRBD2 (6 bases). Looked up from germline, CDR1 is SGHTA and CDR2 is FQGNSA. This CDR3 is 13 amino acids long. The CDR3 here is CVGGSRFGDEQFF. The CDR3 region has the DNA TGTGTGGGGGGTTCGCGTTTTGGAGATGAGCAGTTCTTC.

V usage is TRBV5-1 and J usage is TRBJ2-5, with 8 nucleotides matching TRBD2. The length of the CDR3 is 14 residues. The germline gives CDR1 SGHRS, CDR2 YFSETQ. With V trimmed by 6 bases and J by 2 bases, 6 bases remained unmatched. DNA for the CDR3: TGCGCCAGCATGGGACTAGGTGCTCAAGAGACCCAGTACTTC. It yields the protein CASMGLGAQETQYF.

V and J are TRBV12-3 or TRBV12-4 and TRBJ2-5, with 10 bases that match TRBD1. The CDR3 covers 16 residues. V trimming: 5 bases; J trimming: 4 bases; junction bases outside the gene matches: 10. The CDR3 loop is CASSGGRQGARETQYF. The CDR3 nucleotides are TGTGCCAGCAGTGGGGGGCGACAGGGGGCCCGAGAGACCCAGTACTTC.

This clonotype was picked up many times. The chain joins TRBV27 to TRBJ2-5; 12 positions agree with TRBD1. Looked up from germline, CDR1 is MNHEY and CDR2 is SMNVEV (reference sequence). This CDR3 is 15 amino acids long. V lost 5 bases and J lost 7; bases outside the gene matches: 8. Here the CDR3 reads CASSPKGQGAVTQYF. CDR3 coding DNA: TGTGCCAGCAGTCCCAAGGGACAGGGGGCCGTGACCCAGTACTTC.